The rows below give T cell receptor beta chains drawn from one sample of a study of cytomegalovirus exposure and HLA in healthy donors. Sequenced by immunoSEQ multiplex PCR; TCRdb stores in-frame clones only, minus some. The sample shows about 120,000 clones, about 85% of them seen only once. The source material was PBMCs. The receptors come from a man aged 45-65 years in good health and CMV-seronegative. The CDR3 runs from the conserved cysteine through the conserved F or W. D genes are given only for firm matches. Size values are once, few and many counts, or a class for expanded clones, and some rows have none.

d_call j_call v_call clone_size cdr3_nt cdr3_aa
TRBD1 TRBJ1-1 TRBV13 . TGTGCCAGCAGCTTAGGGACAGGGGGTATCACTGAAGCTTTCTTT CASSLGTGGITEAFF
TRBD2 TRBJ2-2 TRBV7-2 . TGTGCCAGCAGCCCTCTAGCGGCGAACACCGGGGAGCTGTTTTTT CASSPLAANTGELFF
. TRBJ2-1 TRBV9 once TGTGCCAGCAGCGTTGACACCGCCTACAATGAGCAGTTCTTC CASSVDTAYNEQFF
TRBD1 TRBJ1-2 TRBV7-2 . TGTGCCAGCAGCTCCGACGGGACAGGCATCTATGGCTACACCTTC CASSSDGTGIYGYTF
TRBD1 TRBJ2-1 TRBV7-9 . TGTGCCAGCAGCCGGACAGGGGATGAGCAGTTCTTC CASSRTGDEQFF
TRBD1 TRBJ1-1 TRBV15 . TGTGCCACCAGCAGAGGAGGGACAGGGGGCGATCTTAGACTGAACACTGAAGCTTTCTTT CATSRGGTGGDLRLNTEAFF
. TRBJ2-1 TRBV7-3 . TGTGCCAGCAGCTCCCCCCCAGGCATCGGGCAGTTCTTC CASSSPPGIGQFF
TRBD1 TRBJ1-1 TRBV11-2 . TGTGCCAGCAGTTTTCAGGGGGCGCAGGCTGAAGCTTTCTTT CASSFQGAQAEAFF
. TRBJ2-7 TRBV6-6 . TGTGCCAGCTGTGAGGGCTACGAGCAGTACTTC CASCEGYEQYF
. TRBJ2-7 TRBV5-4 once TGTGCCAGCAGCTCACAGGACGGTTCCAGCTCCTACGAGCAGTACTTC CASSSQDGSSSYEQYF
TRBD2 TRBJ2-1 TRBV28 . TGTGCCAGCAGTTTTTTCGGGGGGGTTAGCTCCTACAATGAGCAGTTCTTC CASSFFGGVSSYNEQFF
TRBD2 TRBJ2-3 TRBV5-4 . TGTGCCAGCAGCTTGGGTAGCGGGAGCCTGACAGATACGCAGTATTTT CASSLGSGSLTDTQYF
. TRBJ1-5 TRBV6-5 . TGTGCCAGCAGTTACGTCCGGGGAGAGCCCCAGCATTTT CASSYVRGEPQHF
. TRBJ2-3 TRBV6-5 . TGTGCCAGCAGCCCTATTATTGGAGGAGATACGCAGTATTTT CASSPIIGGDTQYF
. TRBJ2-5 TRBV30 once TGTGCCTGGACCTCACCCGGGGAGACCCAGTACTTC CAWTSPGETQYF
. TRBJ2-3 TRBV10-3 . TGTGCCATCAGTACCTTATCTCCCCGGGATACGCAGTATTTT CAISTLSPRDTQYF
TRBD2 TRBJ2-7 TRBV9 . TGTGCCAGCAGCGTAGCTAGACTAGCGGGAACCTACGAGCAGTACTTC CASSVARLAGTYEQYF
. TRBJ2-5 TRBV7-9 . TGTGCCAGCAGCTTAGATCTACAGGGAAAGGAGCAGTACTTC CASSLDLQGKEQYF
. TRBJ1-2 TRBV29-1 . TGCAGCGTTCAGGGCTTTGGCTACACCTTC CSVQGFGYTF
TRBD2 TRBJ2-3 TRBV6-6 . TGTGCCGCTTGGACTAGCGGGGAATCCCGCACAGATACGCAGTATTTT CAAWTSGESRTDTQYF
TRBD1 TRBJ1-5 TRBV27 . TGTGCCAGCAGTTCACCATCCCTGACAGGGGGTAATCAGCCCCAGCATTTT CASSSPSLTGGNQPQHF
TRBD2 TRBJ2-1 TRBV19 . TGTGCCAGTAGTATAAGAACGGGAGGGCATGAGCAGTTCTTC CASSIRTGGHEQFF
. TRBJ1-2 TRBV7-9 . TGTGCCAGCAGCTTAGAACTTACGCTATATGGCTACACCTTC CASSLELTLYGYTF
TRBD1 TRBJ2-7 TRBV7-6 . TGTGCCAGCAGCCCGGCCTCGGGACAGGTGTACGAGCAGTACTTC CASSPASGQVYEQYF
. TRBJ2-3 TRBV5-1 . TGCGCCAGCAGCTTGGACAGCCCTAGCACAGATACGCAGTATTTT CASSLDSPSTDTQYF
. TRBJ1-1 TRBV18 . TGTGCCAGCTCACCACTCGGACAGAACACTGAAGCTTTCTTT CASSPLGQNTEAFF
TRBD1 TRBJ1-1 TRBV7-2 . TGTGCCAGCAGCTTTTCCCCGGGACAGTCGACTGAAGCTTTCTTT CASSFSPGQSTEAFF
TRBD1 TRBJ1-2 TRBV29-1 . TGCAGCTCGGCAGGGGGCTATGGCTACACCTTC CSSAGGYGYTF
. TRBJ2-5 TRBV5-6 . TGTGCCAGCAGCCTGGTTGAGGGAGAGACCCAGTACTTC CASSLVEGETQYF
. TRBJ2-7 TRBV28 . TGTGCCAGCAGTCAAGCAGGGGGGAGCTCCTACGAGCAGTACTTC CASSQAGGSSYEQYF
TRBD1 TRBJ1-5 TRBV28 . TGTGCCAGCAGCCGAAGCGGACAGGGCGGTCAGCCCCAGCATTTT CASSRSGQGGQPQHF
TRBD1 TRBJ1-1 TRBV7-2 . TGTGCCAGCAGCTTACCAGGGGGGGAAGCTTTCTTT CASSLPGGEAFF
TRBD1 TRBJ1-1 TRBV19 . TGTGCCAGTAGTCCAAGACAGGGGAGAAATTTGGCTGAAGCTTTCTTT CASSPRQGRNLAEAFF
. TRBJ2-3 TRBV5-1 once TGCGCCAGCAGCCGTGGGTGGGCCGCGTTTTACACAGATACGCAGTATTTT CASSRGWAAFYTDTQYF
TRBD1 TRBJ1-6 TRBV7-8 . TGTGCCAGCAGCCCGGGACAGAATAATTCACCCCTCCACTTT CASSPGQNNSPLHF
. TRBJ1-1 TRBV6-5 . TGTGCCAGCAGTTACTGGGAGGGAAACACTGAAGCTTTCTTT CASSYWEGNTEAFF
. TRBJ1-2 TRBV4-1 . TGCGCCAGCAGACCTACAGGGTCTAACTATGGCTACACCTTC CASRPTGSNYGYTF
TRBD1 TRBJ2-7 TRBV5-6 . TGTGCCAGCACCATTCGGTTGACAGGGGGCTACGAGCAGTACTTC CASTIRLTGGYEQYF
TRBD1 TRBJ1-5 TRBV6-1 once TGTGCCAGCAGTGAAGCGGCCGGGACAGTGAGCAATCAGCCCCAGCATTTT CASSEAAGTVSNQPQHF
TRBD1 TRBJ2-3 TRBV28 . TGTGCCAGCAGTTTAACGCGGACAGGCGATCGATATACGCAGTATTTT CASSLTRTGDRYTQYF
TRBD1 TRBJ1-6 TRBV19 . TGTGCCAGTAGTATAGAAGCAGGGGGTCTGTTTTCACCCCTCCACTTT CASSIEAGGLFSPLHF
. TRBJ2-7 TRBV18 once TGTGCCAGCTCACCACCGTGGAAAAAAAGGGAGTTCGAGCAGTACTTC CASSPPWKKREFEQYF
TRBD1 TRBJ2-6 TRBV4-3 . TGCGCCAGCAGCCAGAGACAGGGTTTTGGGGCCAACGTCCTGACTTTC CASSQRQGFGANVLTF
TRBD1 TRBJ2-1 TRBV5-1 . TGCGCCAGCAGCTTGGCCGGACCCGGGACAGGGCACGTAGATGAGCAGTTCTTC CASSLAGPGTGHVDEQFF
TRBD1 TRBJ1-5 TRBV4-2 . TGTGCCAGCAGCCAAGAGGCAGGGGGAAATCAGCCCCAGCATTTT CASSQEAGGNQPQHF
TRBD1 TRBJ2-1 TRBV5-1 . TGCGCCAGCAGCCTAAGTCCGGGACAGGGGAACAATGAGCAGTTCTTC CASSLSPGQGNNEQFF
. TRBJ2-7 TRBV5-4 once TGTGCCAGCAGCTTGGCTGGGAGTTCCTACGAGCAGTACTTC CASSLAGSSYEQYF
TRBD1 TRBJ2-7 TRBV7-2 . TGTGCCAGCAGCATCACAGGGGACCTCTACGAGCAGTACTTC CASSITGDLYEQYF
. TRBJ1-5 TRBV29-1 . TGCAGCGTCTCACAGGATAGCAATCAGCCCCAGCATTTT CSVSQDSNQPQHF
TRBD2 TRBJ2-7 TRBV5-1 . TGCGCCAGCAGCCAGCAGGCGGGAGACTCCGAGCAGTACTTC CASSQQAGDSEQYF
. TRBJ1-2 TRBV28 . TGTGCCAGCAGTTTGGACCGGAGGGGCTACACCTTC CASSLDRRGYTF